This TCR beta chain was recovered during a study of blood T cell repertoires in COVID-19. V was cut by 0 bases and J by 4 bases, with 7 bases left in between. CDR1 is LGHNA and CDR2 is YNFKEQ in the germline V gene. The CDR3 sequence is 14 residues long. This table comes from immunoSEQ multiplex PCR, and its TCRdb copy is limited to in-frame clones, with some not included. The table records a few hundred thousand clones, around 87% of them present only once. The sequence came from a man aged 60 to 75 with acute or convalescent COVID-19. The specimen sequenced was peripheral blood. V gene TRBV4-2 combines with J gene TRBJ2-1; D possibly corresponds to TRBD2 (5 bases). CDR3 region: CASSQDRGYNEQFF. The DNA for the CDR3 is TGTGCCAGCAGCCAAGATAGAGGGTACAATGAGCAGTTCTTC.